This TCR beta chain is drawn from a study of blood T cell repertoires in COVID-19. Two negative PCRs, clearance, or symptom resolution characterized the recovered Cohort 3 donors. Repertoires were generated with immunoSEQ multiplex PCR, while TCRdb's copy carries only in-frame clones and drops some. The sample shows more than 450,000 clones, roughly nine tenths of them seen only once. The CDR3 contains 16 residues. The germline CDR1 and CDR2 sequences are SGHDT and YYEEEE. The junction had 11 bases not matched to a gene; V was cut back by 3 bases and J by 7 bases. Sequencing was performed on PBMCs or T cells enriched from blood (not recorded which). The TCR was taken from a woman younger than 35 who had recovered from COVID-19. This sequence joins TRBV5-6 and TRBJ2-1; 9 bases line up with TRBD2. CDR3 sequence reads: CASSSASGLAFNEQFF. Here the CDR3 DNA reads TGTGCCAGCAGCTCCGCTTCGGGACTAGCCTTTAATGAGCAGTTCTTC.